Below, 20 T cell receptor beta chains from the same sample are listed, as sequenced in a study of blood T cell repertoires in COVID-19. Clones were read by immunoSEQ multiplex PCR, and TCRdb kept only the in-frame ones, dropping some. The sample consists of under 250,000 clones, around 82% of them appearing once. The sample taken for sequencing was peripheral blood. These receptors all come from a woman aged 60-75 years with acute or convalescent COVID-19.

The CDR3 nucleotides are TGCAGCGTTGCGTCGGACCGGGGCACTGAAGCTTTCTTT. Translation gives CSVASDRGTEAFF. V is TRBV29-1 and J is TRBJ1-1; D unclear. Trimming removed 4 bases from V and 4 bases from J, with 13 bases in between. Per germline, CDR1 SQVTM and CDR2 ANQGSEA. The CDR3 extends over 13 amino acids. The entire variable domain, with the rest obtained from reference TRBV29-1 and TRBJ1-1, is as follows: SAVISQKPSRDICQRGTSLTIQCQVDSQVTMMFWYRQQPGQSLTLIATANQGSEATYESGFVIDKFPISRPNLTFSTLTVSNMSPEDSSIYLCSVASDRGTEAFFGQGTRLTVV.

The rearrangement joins TRBV11-1 to TRBJ1-1; TRBD1 is a possible D gene (6 bases). CDR1 is SGHAT and CDR2 is FQDESV in the germline V gene (reference sequence). Trimming took off 5 bases at V and 1 base at J, with 11 bases between the two ends. This CDR3 comprises 14 residues. The CDR3 DNA is TGTGCCAGCAGCAAACAGACAGGGAACACTGAAGCTTTCTTT. This sequence encodes CASSKQTGNTEAFF.

The chain has TRBV2 and TRBJ2-4; 12 nucleotides agree with TRBD2. The length of the CDR3 is 15 residues. Looked up from germline, CDR1 is SNHLY and CDR2 is FYNNEI. Trimming took 6 bases from V and 4 from J; bases not matched to a gene: 4. The CDR3 DNA reads TGTGCCAGCAGGCCTAGCGGGGGGGCGAAAAACATTCAGTACTTC. It is translated as CASRPSGGAKNIQYF.

The genes are TRBV24-1 and TRBJ2-1; D remains ambiguous. The CDR3 covers 13 residues. Germline CDR1 is KGHDR and CDR2 is SFDVKD. Trimming took 4 bases from V and 1 from J, leaving 4 bases between them. The DNA of the CDR3 is TGTGCCACCAGTGACGGTTCCTACAATGAGCAGTTCTTC. This sequence encodes CATSDGSYNEQFF.

A single count supports this clone. J is TRBJ1-5 and V is TRBV19, with a tentative D call TRBD1 (6 bases). This CDR3 region has 14 residues. Germline V gene lookup returns CDR1 LNHDA and CDR2 SQIVND (reference sequence). The V end lost 7 bases, the J end lost 5 bases, and 15 bases lay between the germline ends. The CDR3 protein is CASTDRNSHQPQHF. In DNA form, the CDR3 reads TGTGCCAGTACCGACAGGAATTCACATCAGCCCCAGCATTTT. Filled out from reference TRBV19 and TRBJ1-5, the complete variable domain reads DGGITQSPKYLFRKEGQNVTLSCEQNLNHDAMYWYRQDPGQGLRLIYYSQIVNDFQKGDIAEGYSVSREKKESFPLTVTSAQKNPTAFYLCASTDRNSHQPQHFGDGTRLSIL.

The V gene is TRBV19, the J gene TRBJ2-7, with D possibly TRBD2 on 7 matching bases. Germline V gene sequence: CDR1 LNHDA, CDR2 SQIVND (reference sequence). V gave up 4 bases and J gave up 3 bases, with 13 bases separating them. This CDR3 has 14 amino acids. The CDR3 reads CASSTAGAIYEQYF. The CDR3 bases are TGTGCCAGTAGTACGGCGGGGGCAATCTACGAGCAGTACTTC.

This chain links TRBV12-3 or TRBV12-4 with TRBJ2-1; 8 bases fit TRBD2. This CDR3 is 13 amino acids long. The junction had 6 bases not matched to a gene; V was cut back by 8 bases and J by 6 bases. DNA of the CDR3: TGTGCCAGCGGGAGTAGCGGGGTCAATGAGCAGTTCTTC. It is translated as CASGSSGVNEQFF.

V is TRBV5-8 and J is TRBJ2-7; D is unresolved. The germline gives CDR1 SGHTS, CDR2 YDEGEE. The CDR3 totals 14 residues. V was cut by 5 bases and J by 1 base, with 13 bases left in between. The CDR3 loop reads CASRARTLSYEQYF. In DNA form, the CDR3 reads TGTGCCAGCAGGGCTAGAACTCTGTCCTACGAGCAGTACTTC.

The gene calls are TRBV2 and TRBJ2-3; 9 bases agree with TRBD2. The trim removed 5 bases at V and 3 bases at J, leaving 6 bases unmatched. The germline V gene has CDR1 SNHLY and CDR2 FYNNEI. CDR3 length: 15 amino acids. Here the CDR3 reads CASSSPSGGTDTQYF. The CDR3, as DNA: TGTGCCAGCAGTTCCCCGAGCGGGGGGACAGATACGCAGTATTTT.

As for this clone: Other DNA sequences in the same sample also yield this CDR3. V and J are TRBV5-1 and TRBJ2-7, with D possibly being TRBD2 (7 bases). With 0 bases removed from V and 2 bases from J, the gap between germline ends came to 15 bases. CDR1 and CDR2 from the germline V gene are SGHRS and YFSETQ. This CDR3 contains 16 residues. In nucleotides, the CDR3 is TGCGCCAGCAGCTTGGTGGGGGGGGCGGCCGCCTACGAGCAGTACTTC. Amino acid sequence: CASSLVGGAAAYEQYF.

This sequence joins TRBV2 and TRBJ1-2; 7 bases agree with TRBD1. V shed 5 bases, J shed 7 bases, and the junction held 7 bases outside the gene matches. The CDR3 runs to 13 residues. The germline gives CDR1 SNHLY, CDR2 FYNNEI. The CDR3 sequence is CASSSTQGGGYTF. DNA of the CDR3: TGTGCCAGCAGTTCGACTCAGGGGGGTGGCTACACCTTC.

This clone has only one observation. J is TRBJ1-5 and V is TRBV27; weak D call: TRBD1 (5 bases). Germline-derived CDR1 and CDR2 are MNHEY and SMNVEV (reference sequence). Deletions cut 1 base from V and 5 bases from J, with 9 bases between. The CDR3 length is 14 residues. CDR3 nucleotides: TGTGCCAGCAGTTTATTGGGGACTGATCAGCCCCAGCATTTT. This encodes CASSLLGTDQPQHF.

The rearrangement joins TRBV9 to TRBJ1-1; D is perhaps TRBD1 (6 bases). CDR3 length equals 14 residues. V was clipped by 6 bases and J by 4 bases, with 16 bases between them. CDR1 and CDR2 from the germline V gene are SGDLS and YYNGEE. Here the CDR3 DNA reads TGTGCCAGCAATCAGGGGCAGCTGGGCACTGAAGCTTTCTTT. It translates to CASNQGQLGTEAFF.

The CDR3 DNA follows: TGCGCCAGCAGCCCGCTAGGACAGGGGGACACTGAAGCTTTCTTT. As protein: CASSPLGQGDTEAFF. This rearrangement joins TRBV5-1 to TRBJ1-1; 10 bases map to TRBD1. The CDR3 covers 15 residues. The trim removed 4 bases at V and 3 bases at J, leaving 6 bases unmatched. Germline CDR1 reads SGHRS; CDR2 reads YFSETQ.

The chain couples TRBV7-9 to TRBJ2-7; D is perhaps TRBD1 (6 bases). Germline assignment: CDR1 SEHNR and CDR2 FQNEAQ (reference sequence). V was cut by 5 bases and J by 3 bases, with 17 bases left in between. This CDR3 is built from 15 residues. CDR3 residues: CASSHNRDLNYEQYF. CDR3 bases: TGTGCCAGCAGCCACAACAGGGATCTGAACTACGAGCAGTACTTC. Complete variable domain (other parts from reference TRBV7-9 and TRBJ2-7): DTGVSQNPRHKITKRGQNVTFRCDPISEHNRLYWYRQTLGQGPEFLTYFQNEAQLEKSRLLSDRFSAERPKGSFSTLEIQRTEQGDSAMYLCASSHNRDLNYEQYFGPGTRLTVT.

CDR3 loop: CASSSGTGQGNEQFF. The CDR3 nucleotides read TGTGCCAGCAGCTCCGGGACAGGGCAGGGCAATGAGCAGTTCTTC. V usage is TRBV5-4 and J usage is TRBJ2-1; 9 positions match TRBD1. This CDR3 spans 15 amino acids. In germline, CDR1 is SGHNT, CDR2 YYREEE (reference sequence). Trimming at V came to 3 bases and at J to 6 bases, leaving 7 bases not matched to a gene.

The chain combines TRBV19 with TRBJ2-6, with 8 positions matching TRBD1. The V segment lost 3 bases and the J segment 1 base; nucleotides outside the gene matches: 2. Looked up from germline, CDR1 is LNHDA and CDR2 is SQIVND (reference sequence). The CDR3 is 16 amino acids. CDR3 sequence reads: CASSIRGRSGANVLTF. In nucleotides, the CDR3 is TGTGCCAGTAGTATCAGGGGGCGGTCTGGGGCCAACGTCCTGACTTTC.

About this clone itself: The germline gene is not matched at one end of the junction; a read error may be the cause. The rearrangement uses TRBV12-3 or TRBV12-4 and TRBJ2-3, with 11 bases identical to TRBD2. This CDR3 contains 12 residues. The CDR3 sequence: CASTSSGGALDF. CDR3 DNA sequence: TGTGCCAGCACCAGTAGCGGGGGGGCCCTAGATTTT.

The V gene is TRBV11-2, the J gene TRBJ2-1; 13 bases agree with TRBD2. This CDR3 comprises 16 residues. The germline V gene encodes CDR1 SGHAT and CDR2 FQNNGV. V lost 5 bases, J lost 10 bases, and 11 bases stayed unmatched. CDR3 region: CASSLTSGGPFVEQFF. Here the CDR3 DNA reads TGTGCCAGCAGCCTGACTAGCGGGGGGCCCTTCGTAGAGCAGTTCTTC.

CDR3 sequence: CASSLGRNSPLHF. In DNA form, the CDR3 reads TGTGCCAGCAGTTTAGGCCGAAATTCACCCCTCCACTTT. This chain connects TRBV27 to TRBJ1-6; D unclear. CDR3 size: 13 residues. Trimming pared 2 bases from V and 7 bases from J, leaving 6 bases between. Germline V CDR1 and CDR2: MNHEY, SMNVEV (reference sequence).